A single sample is the source of the 31 T cell receptor beta chains below, sequenced in a study of shared clonotypes between healthy human individuals. The protocol was immunoSEQ multiplex PCR, while the TCRdb copy is restricted to in-frame clones and leaves out a portion. The data show millions of clones, 85% to 95% seen once. The sample consisted of naive CD4+ T cells sorted from blood. The subset denotes: CD45RA+ positively selected. The receptors come from a young man in good health.

This clone was counted a single time. V is TRBV11-2 and J is TRBJ1-6; unclear D gene. Germline values: CDR1 SGHAT, CDR2 FQNNGV. The CDR3 extends over 12 amino acids. V was pared by 5 bases and J by 8 bases, with 7 bases between. The CDR3 protein is CASSVTYSPLHF. CDR3 DNA sequence: TGTGCCAGCAGCGTTACCTATTCACCCCTCCACTTT.

Comments on this clone: This sequence may be a read error, since a much larger clone differs from it by one base. This chain joins TRBV5-1 and TRBJ1-1; D call uncertain. Germline V gives CDR1 SGHRS, CDR2 YFSETQ. The V and J ends lost 3 bases and 0 bases respectively, with 6 bases between them. This CDR3 is built from 13 residues. DNA of the CDR3: TGCGCCAGCAGCTGGGAGCTGAACACTGAAGCTTTCTTT. It specifies CASSWELNTEAFF.

The CDR3 coding sequence is TGCGCCAGCAGCCAAGGGGGATTTAGGGGACAGGGGAGTGACAATCAGCCCCAGCATTTT. Residues: CASSQGGFRGQGSDNQPQHF. The chain employs TRBV4-1 and TRBJ1-5; TRBD1 aligns across 10 bases. CDR1 is MGHRA and CDR2 is YSYEKL in the germline V gene. V lost 1 base, J lost 3 bases, and 15 bases stayed unmatched. There are 20 residues in the CDR3.

The chain combines TRBV10-3 with TRBJ1-2; no firm D call. Trimming shortened V by 4 bases and J by 8 bases, and 8 bases separated the two germline ends. The CDR3 sequence is 11 residues long. Germline-derived CDR1 and CDR2 are ENHRY and SYGVKD. The DNA of the CDR3 is TGTGCCATCAGTGTGGGGAACGGCTACACCTTC. Its translation is CAISVGNGYTF.

V gene TRBV4-1 combines with J gene TRBJ1-3; D remains unclear. The V and J ends lost 4 bases and 4 bases respectively, with 14 bases between them. This CDR3 comprises 15 residues. Germline CDR1 is MGHRA and CDR2 is YSYEKL. DNA for the CDR3: TGCGCCAGCAGCCGAGAGAAGGGCAACGGAAACACCATATATTTT. Translated: CASSREKGNGNTIYF.

The chain couples TRBV5-1 to TRBJ2-2; D is undetermined. Germline CDR1 SGHRS, CDR2 YFSETQ. Trimming shortened V by 4 bases and J by 3 bases, and 10 bases separated the two germline ends. This CDR3 has 14 amino acids. The CDR3, as DNA: TGCGCCAGCAGCCGAAATCGGGACACCGGGGAGCTGTTTTTT. As protein: CASSRNRDTGELFF.

The chain carries TRBV9 and TRBJ1-5; the D is unclear. The V gene's germline CDR1 is SGDLS and CDR2 YYNGEE. The CDR3 length is 14 residues. Trimming removed 1 base at V and 4 bases at J, with 9 bases between. The CDR3 loop is CASSVRTVNQPQHF. In DNA, the CDR3 is TGTGCCAGCAGCGTAAGAACGGTAAATCAGCCCCAGCATTTT.

The chain joins TRBV5-1 to TRBJ2-2, with D possibly matching TRBD2 (6 bases). The CDR3 is made up of 17 amino acids. Germline-derived CDR1 and CDR2 are SGHRS and YFSETQ. Trimming left V 4 bases short and J 7 bases short, with 23 bases between. CDR3: CASSPRAGPSQNGELFF. The CDR3 nucleotides read TGCGCCAGCAGCCCGAGGGCGGGGCCAAGCCAGAACGGGGAGCTGTTTTTT.

V usage is TRBV6-1 and J usage is TRBJ2-1; TRBD1 agrees at 11 bases. Germline CDR1 is MNHNS and CDR2 is SASEGT. V gave up 2 bases and J gave up 8 bases; unmatched junction bases: 5. The CDR3 length is 15 residues. The CDR3 DNA sequence: TGTGCCAGCAGTGAACAGGGACAGGGGGTTGATGAGCAGTTCTTC. It translates to CASSEQGQGVDEQFF.

The chain links TRBV5-1 to TRBJ2-7; 10 bases line up with TRBD2. The germline gives CDR1 SGHRS, CDR2 YFSETQ. The CDR3 is 15 amino acids. V lost 2 bases and J lost 0; bases outside the gene matches: 2. The CDR3 DNA reads TGCGCCAGCAGCTTTAGCGGGGGGCACTCCTACGAGCAGTACTTC. Protein: CASSFSGGHSYEQYF. Using reference TRBV5-1 and TRBJ2-7 for the parts outside the CDR3, the full variable domain is KAGVTQTPRYLIKTRGQQVTLSCSPISGHRSVSWYQQTPGQGLQFLFEYFSETQRNKGNFPGRFSGRQFSNSRSEMNVSTLELGDSALYLCASSFSGGHSYEQYFGPGTRLTVT.

This sequence joins TRBV7-2 and TRBJ2-1; D may match TRBD1 or TRBD2 (5 bases each). CDR3 length: 15 residues. The germline CDR1 and CDR2 sequences are SGHTA and FQGNSA. The V end was cut by 4 bases, the J end by 4 bases, with 14 bases between. CDR3 sequence reads: CASSSRGDYYNEQFF. Written as DNA, the CDR3 is TGTGCCAGCAGCTCAAGGGGCGACTATTACAATGAGCAGTTCTTC.

The chain combines TRBV18 with TRBJ2-7; 7 nucleotides agree with TRBD1. The germline CDR1 and CDR2 sequences are KGHSH and LQKENI. The junction had 4 bases not matched to a gene; V was cut back by 5 bases and J by 6 bases. The CDR3 runs to 12 residues. The CDR3 coding sequence is TGTGCCAGCTCATCGGACAGGCGCGAGCAGTACTTC. This gives the protein CASSSDRREQYF.

V gene TRBV6-6 combines with J gene TRBJ1-1; 7 nucleotides agree with TRBD1. CDR1 MNHNY and CDR2 SVGAGI come from the germline V gene (reference sequence). The length of the CDR3 is 16 residues. The trim removed 4 bases at V and 2 bases at J, leaving 10 bases unmatched. This CDR3 reads CASSLQGPPSNTEAFF. CDR3 in DNA: TGTGCCAGCAGTTTACAGGGGCCACCTTCTAACACTGAAGCTTTCTTT.

This clone has more than one count but fewer than ten. V usage is TRBV2 and J usage is TRBJ2-7; D unresolved. CDR1 SNHLY and CDR2 FYNNEI come from the germline V gene. V was cut by 5 bases and J by 9 bases, with 11 bases left in between. This CDR3 contains 11 residues. CDR3: CASSPAAAQYF. The CDR3 DNA is TGTGCCAGCAGTCCGGCGGCCGCGCAGTACTTC.

The CDR3 DNA reads TGTGCCAGCAGTGACCGGGACACTTCAAATGAAAAACTGTTTTTT. This gives the protein CASSDRDTSNEKLFF. This rearrangement joins TRBV6-1 to TRBJ1-4, with a weak D call TRBD1 (6 bases). CDR3 size: 15 residues. V was clipped by 3 bases and J by 5 bases, with 13 bases between them. The germline gives CDR1 MNHNS, CDR2 SASEGT.

The V and J genes are TRBV27 and TRBJ2-1; D is ambiguous. This CDR3 is built from 16 residues. Trimming removed 7 bases from V and 2 bases from J, with 18 bases in between. The germline gives CDR1 MNHEY, CDR2 SMNVEV (reference sequence). CDR3 amino acids: CASKRWEKAAYNEQFF. For the CDR3, the DNA is TGTGCCAGCAAGCGCTGGGAAAAGGCGGCCTACAATGAGCAGTTCTTC.

This clone was recorded only once. The V call is TRBV6-5, the J call TRBJ1-1; TRBD1 might be the D (5 bases). CDR1 MNHEY and CDR2 SVGAGI come from the germline V gene. The V gene lost 4 bases and the J gene lost 4 bases, with 10 bases spanning the gap. The CDR3 is 13 amino acids. The CDR3 sequence: CASSSRGGTEAFF. CDR3 nucleotides: TGTGCCAGCAGTTCAAGGGGAGGCACTGAAGCTTTCTTT.

The chain couples TRBV10-3 to TRBJ1-1; 8 positions agree with TRBD1. The length of the CDR3 is 12 residues. The germline V gene encodes CDR1 ENHRY and CDR2 SYGVKD. J gave up 6 bases and V 4 bases, and 1 base lay outside the gene matches. The CDR3 spells CAISGQGPEAFF. DNA of the CDR3: TGTGCCATCAGTGGACAGGGGCCTGAAGCTTTCTTT.

This clone was detected once. This rearrangement joins TRBV18 to TRBJ1-2, with D possibly being TRBD1 (5 bases). This CDR3 contains 17 residues. V lost 3 bases to trimming and J lost 3 bases, with 20 bases between them. In germline, CDR1 is KGHSH, CDR2 LQKENI. The CDR3 region is CASSPPGLTPTDYGYTF. The CDR3 bases are TGTGCCAGCTCACCCCCGGGACTTACACCAACCGACTATGGCTACACCTTC. The variable domain in full, completed from reference TRBV18 and TRBJ1-2, reads NAGVMQNPRHLVRRRGQEARLRCSPMKGHSHVYWYRQLPEEGLKFMVYLQKENIIDESGMPKERFSAEFPKEGPSILRIQQVVRGDSAAYFCASSPPGLTPTDYGYTFGSGTRLTVV.

This chain uses TRBV5-1 with TRBJ1-2, with D possibly matching TRBD1 (5 bases). The CDR3 consists of 15 residues. Trimming removed 4 bases at V and 3 bases at J, with 16 bases between. Germline lookup yields CDR1 SGHRS and CDR2 YFSETQ. CDR3 nucleotides: TGCGCCAGCAGCATGCCGGGACTGGGGGACTATGGCTACACCTTC. Translation gives CASSMPGLGDYGYTF.

The V gene is TRBV30, the J gene TRBJ2-7; tentatively, D is TRBD2 (6 bases). V was pared by 1 base and J by 6 bases, with 10 bases between. Germline V gene data show CDR1 as GTSNPN and CDR2 as SVGIG (reference sequence). There are 12 residues in the CDR3. CDR3 sequence (DNA): TGTGCCTGGAGTGGGGGACTCGGCGAGCAGTACTTC. Amino acid sequence: CAWSGGLGEQYF.

The chain uses TRBV7-2 and TRBJ2-5; D is uncertain. The CDR3 has 14 residues. V lost 0 bases and J lost 0, with 5 bases in between. Germline-derived CDR1 and CDR2 are SGHTA and FQGNSA. CDR3: CASSLAYHQETQYF. The CDR3 DNA reads TGTGCCAGCAGCTTAGCCTACCACCAAGAGACCCAGTACTTC.

This clone was recorded a few times. This same CDR3 is encoded by further DNA sequences in the sample. The V call is TRBV4-1, the J call TRBJ1-5; D gene unclear. CDR3 length: 13 amino acids. Germline V gene sequence: CDR1 MGHRA, CDR2 YSYEKL. Trimming cost V 0 bases and J 4 bases, with 4 bases left between them. CDR3 sequence reads: CASSQDPNQPQHF. The CDR3 DNA follows: TGCGCCAGCAGCCAAGATCCAAATCAGCCCCAGCATTTT.

The V and J genes are TRBV30 and TRBJ1-5, with D unresolved. Between the trimmed V and J ends, which lost 1 base and 5 bases, there was a span of 9 bases. The CDR3 sequence is 13 residues long. From germline, CDR1 is GTSNPN and CDR2 SVGIG (reference sequence). CDR3 sequence (DNA): TGTGCCTGGAGTGACCAATGGGATCAGCCCCAGCATTTT. Amino acids: CAWSDQWDQPQHF.

Turning to this clone: A much larger clone lies a single base off, so this may be a read error. The chain employs TRBV4-3 and TRBJ2-7; tentatively, D is TRBD2 (6 bases). The V and J ends lost 0 bases and 6 bases respectively, with 18 bases between them. CDR3 length equals 16 residues. Germline V gene data show CDR1 as LGHNA and CDR2 as YSLEER. CDR3 sequence: CASSQDGEAGLSEQYF. The CDR3 coding sequence is TGCGCCAGCAGCCAAGATGGGGAGGCTGGGCTGAGCGAGCAGTACTTC.

The V and J genes are TRBV6-4 and TRBJ2-7; D is unresolved. Trimming took 3 bases from V and 3 from J, leaving 9 bases between them. The CDR3 spans 13 residues. The germline CDR1 and CDR2 sequences are MRHNA and SNTAGT. CDR3 region: CASSEVWGYEQYF. The CDR3 DNA reads as TGTGCCAGCAGTGAAGTGTGGGGCTACGAGCAGTACTTC.

This chain connects TRBV25-1 to TRBJ1-4, with D unresolved. The CDR3 is 15 residues long. Trimming cost V 6 bases and J 5 bases, with 16 bases left between them. Germline CDR1 MGHDK, CDR2 SYGVNS. The CDR3 DNA follows: TGTGCCAGCAGCCTATCCTCCAGACAAAATGAAAAACTGTTTTTT. Amino acids: CASSLSSRQNEKLFF. Filled out from reference TRBV25-1 and TRBJ1-4, the complete variable domain reads EADIYQTPRYLVIGTGKKITLECSQTMGHDKMYWYQQDPGMELHLIHYSYGVNSTEKGDLSSESTVSRIRTEHFPLTLESARPSHTSQYLCASSLSSRQNEKLFFGSGTQLSVL.

Notes on this clone: The identical CDR3 is also encoded by other nucleotide sequences in the sample. The chain recombines TRBV9 with TRBJ2-1; D is ambiguous. Trimming took off 4 bases at V and 2 bases at J, with 7 bases between the two ends. The length of the CDR3 is 13 residues. In germline, CDR1 is SGDLS, CDR2 YYNGEE. The CDR3 reads CASSLGPYNEQFF. In nucleotides, the CDR3 is TGTGCCAGCAGCCTCGGACCCTACAATGAGCAGTTCTTC.

V is TRBV5-8 and J is TRBJ2-7; tentatively, D is TRBD2 (6 bases). V gave up 6 bases and J gave up 6 bases, with 19 bases separating them. The CDR3 is 14 amino acids. The germline V gene has CDR1 SGHTS and CDR2 YDEGEE. The CDR3 DNA sequence: TGTGCCAGCAACCTAGCGACATCCCCCTCCGAGCAGTACTTC. It specifies CASNLATSPSEQYF. Full variable domain (remainder filled in from reference TRBV5-8 and TRBJ2-7): EAGVTQSPTHLIKTRGQQATLRCSPISGHTSVYWYQQALGLGLQFLLWYDEGEERNRGNFPPRFSGRQFPNYSSELNVNALELEDSALYLCASNLATSPSEQYFGPGTRLTVT.

The V gene is TRBV2, the J gene TRBJ2-7; D might be TRBD1 or TRBD2, each matching 7 bases. The germline V gene has CDR1 SNHLY and CDR2 FYNNEI. V gave up 6 bases and J gave up 4 bases, with 19 bases separating them. The CDR3 covers 15 residues. For the CDR3, the DNA is TGTGCCAGCAGCATGGGTCAGGGGGGGCCATACGAGCAGTACTTC. It translates to CASSMGQGGPYEQYF.

As to this clone: The same CDR3 arises from other DNA sequences in this sample as well. The CDR3 bases are TGCGCCAGCAGCTTGGGAGGGAATGCCTACGAGCAGTACTTC. This gives the protein CASSLGGNAYEQYF. The chain uses TRBV5-1 and TRBJ2-7, with a weak D call TRBD2 (5 bases). Trimming shortened V by 0 bases and J by 2 bases, and 9 bases separated the two germline ends. CDR3 length equals 14 residues. CDR1 and CDR2 from the germline V gene are SGHRS and YFSETQ.